Listed here is a single T cell receptor beta chain. Authors' methods: Estimation of nucleated cell counts was performed using reference gene primer amplification. Generated by immunoSEQ multiplex PCR, the TCRdb table keeps only in-frame clones and is missing some. From that table come the V and J calls and clone size; the DNA was used to work out D and trimming. The data contain 100,000 or so clones, around 87% of them singletons. The data derive from a study of blood T cell repertoires in COVID-19. Study overall: Sites across the United States, Italy and Spain contributed samples from acute and convalescent COVID-19. Sample material is recorded as cDNA or gDNA derived from T cells, B-cell-depleted T cells, or PBMCs.

With V trimmed by 1 base and J by 6 bases, 11 bases remained unmatched. CDR1 and CDR2 (germline): PRHDT, FYEKMQ (reference sequence). There are 18 residues in the CDR3. The source material was peripheral blood. This clonotype was obtained from a human donor in a cohort sampled during active COVID-19. V and J are TRBV13 and TRBJ2-3; the match to TRBD2 covers 12 bases. DNA for the CDR3: TGTGCCAGCAGCTTAGCCCGACTAGCGGGAGCAGCGAGCGATACGCAGTATTTT. Its translation: CASSLARLAGAASDTQYF.